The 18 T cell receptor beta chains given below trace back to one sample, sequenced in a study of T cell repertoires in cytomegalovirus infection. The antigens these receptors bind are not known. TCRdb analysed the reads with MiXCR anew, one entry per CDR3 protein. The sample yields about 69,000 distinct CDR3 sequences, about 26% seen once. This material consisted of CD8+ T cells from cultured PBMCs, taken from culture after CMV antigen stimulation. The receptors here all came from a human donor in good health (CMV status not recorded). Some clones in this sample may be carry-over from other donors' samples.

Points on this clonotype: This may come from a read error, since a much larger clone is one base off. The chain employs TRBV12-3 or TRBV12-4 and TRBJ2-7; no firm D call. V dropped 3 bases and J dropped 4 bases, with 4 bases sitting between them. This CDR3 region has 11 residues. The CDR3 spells CASSFGYEQYF. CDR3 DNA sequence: TGTGCCAGCAGTTTCGGGTACGAGCAGTACTTC.

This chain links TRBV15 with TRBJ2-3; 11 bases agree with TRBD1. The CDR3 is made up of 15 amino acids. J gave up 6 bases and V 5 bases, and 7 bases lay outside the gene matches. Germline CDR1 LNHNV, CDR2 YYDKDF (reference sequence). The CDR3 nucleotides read TGTGCCACCAGCTCAACGGGACAGGGGGTTGATACGCAGTATTTT. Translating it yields CATSSTGQGVDTQYF. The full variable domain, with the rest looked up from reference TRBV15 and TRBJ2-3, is DAMVIQNPRYQVTQFGKPVTLSCSQTLNHNVMYWYQQKSSQAPKLLFHYYDKDFNNEADTPDNFQSRRPNTSFCFLDIRSPGLGDTAMYLCATSSTGQGVDTQYFGPGTRLTVL.

CDR3 region: CASSIYRESSYEQYF. The CDR3 DNA is TGTGCCAGCAGCATCTACCGGGAGAGCTCCTACGAGCAGTACTTC. V and J are TRBV5-6 and TRBJ2-7; D might be TRBD2 (6 bases). In germline, CDR1 is SGHDT, CDR2 YYEEEE. V lost 4 bases and J 0 bases, leaving 14 bases between the germline ends. The CDR3 runs 15 residues. The complete variable domain, with remaining parts taken from reference TRBV5-6 and TRBJ2-7, reads DAGVTQSPTHLIKTRGQQVTLRCSPKSGHDTVSWYQQALGQGPQFIFQYYEEEERQRGNFPDRFSGHQFPNYSSELNVNALLLGDSALYLCASSIYRESSYEQYFGPGTRLTVT.

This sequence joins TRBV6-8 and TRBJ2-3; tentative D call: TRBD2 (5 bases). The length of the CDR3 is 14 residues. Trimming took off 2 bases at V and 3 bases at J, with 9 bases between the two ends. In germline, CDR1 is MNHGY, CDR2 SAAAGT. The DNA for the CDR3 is TGTGCCAGCAGTTACACTCGAGGGACAGATACGCAGTATTTT. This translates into CASSYTRGTDTQYF.

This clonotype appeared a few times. For the CDR3, the DNA is TGTGCCACCAGCCCGGGGCAGGTTAGCAATCAGCCCCAGCATTTT. Amino acids: CATSPGQVSNQPQHF. The rearrangement uses TRBV15 and TRBJ1-5; perhaps TRBD1 as D (5 bases). V lost 5 bases and J lost 0, with 11 bases in between. Per the germline V gene, CDR1 is LNHNV and CDR2 is YYDKDF (reference sequence). The CDR3 has 15 amino acids. Supplemented by reference TRBV15 and TRBJ1-5, the full variable domain reads DAMVIQNPRYQVTQFGKPVTLSCSQTLNHNVMYWYQQKSSQAPKLLFHYYDKDFNNEADTPDNFQSRRPNTSFCFLDIRSPGLGDTAMYLCATSPGQVSNQPQHFGDGTRLSIL.

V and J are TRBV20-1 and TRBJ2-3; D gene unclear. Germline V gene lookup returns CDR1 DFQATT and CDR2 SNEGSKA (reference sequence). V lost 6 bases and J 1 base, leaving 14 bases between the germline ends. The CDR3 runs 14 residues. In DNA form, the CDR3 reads TGCAGTGCCCCACCGGCGGCGGGCACAGATACGCAGTATTTT. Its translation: CSAPPAAGTDTQYF.

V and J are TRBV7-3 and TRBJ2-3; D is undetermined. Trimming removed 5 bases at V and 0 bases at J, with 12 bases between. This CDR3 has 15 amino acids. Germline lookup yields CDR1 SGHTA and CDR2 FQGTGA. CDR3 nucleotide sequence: TGTGCCAGCAGCCCCCTCGCAGCTAGCACAGATACGCAGTATTTT. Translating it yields CASSPLAASTDTQYF. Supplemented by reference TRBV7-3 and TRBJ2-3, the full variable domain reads GAGVSQTPSNKVTEKGKYVELRCDPISGHTALYWYRQSLGQGPEFLIYFQGTGAADDSGLPNDRFFAVRPEGSVSTLKIQRTERGDSAVYLCASSPLAASTDTQYFGPGTRLTVL.

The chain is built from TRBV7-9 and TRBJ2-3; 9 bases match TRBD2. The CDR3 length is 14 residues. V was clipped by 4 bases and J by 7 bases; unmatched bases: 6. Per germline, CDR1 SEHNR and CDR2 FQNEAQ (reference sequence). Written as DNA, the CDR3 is TGTGCCAGCAGCTCGCCCGGGACTAGCAATACGCAGTATTTT. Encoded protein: CASSSPGTSNTQYF.

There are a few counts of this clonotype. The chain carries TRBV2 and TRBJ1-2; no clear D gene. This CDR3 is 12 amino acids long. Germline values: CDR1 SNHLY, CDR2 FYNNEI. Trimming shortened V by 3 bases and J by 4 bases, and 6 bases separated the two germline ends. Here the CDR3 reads CASSDSFYGYTF. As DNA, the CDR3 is TGTGCCAGCAGTGACAGCTTCTATGGCTACACCTTC.

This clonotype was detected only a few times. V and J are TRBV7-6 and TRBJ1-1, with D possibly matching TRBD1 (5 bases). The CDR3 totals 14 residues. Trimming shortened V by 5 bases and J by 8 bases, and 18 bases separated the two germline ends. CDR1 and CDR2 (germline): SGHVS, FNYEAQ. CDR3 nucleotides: TGTGCCAGCAGCCCTGGGGCGGGGAGGCACGAAGCTTTCTTT. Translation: CASSPGAGRHEAFF.

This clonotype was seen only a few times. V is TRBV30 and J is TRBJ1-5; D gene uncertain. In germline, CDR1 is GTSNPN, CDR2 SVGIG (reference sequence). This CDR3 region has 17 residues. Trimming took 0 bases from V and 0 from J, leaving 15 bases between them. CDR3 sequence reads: CAWSVGILQDSNQPQHF. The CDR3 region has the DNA TGTGCCTGGAGTGTTGGCATTCTTCAGGATAGCAATCAGCCCCAGCATTTT.

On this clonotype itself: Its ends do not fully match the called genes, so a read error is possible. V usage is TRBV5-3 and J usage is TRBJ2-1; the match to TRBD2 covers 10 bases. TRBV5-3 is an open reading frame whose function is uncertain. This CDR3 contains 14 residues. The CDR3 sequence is CASSLTSGYNEQFF. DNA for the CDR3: TGTGCCAGCAGCTTGACTAGCGGGTACAATGAGCAGTTCTTC.

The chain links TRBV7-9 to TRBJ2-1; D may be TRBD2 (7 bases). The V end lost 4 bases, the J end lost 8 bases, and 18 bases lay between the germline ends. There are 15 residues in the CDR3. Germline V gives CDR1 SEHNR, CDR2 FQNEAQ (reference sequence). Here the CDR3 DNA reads TGTGCCAGCAGCTCCCTAGGGGGGGAGGTTTATGAGCAGTTCTTC. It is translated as CASSSLGGEVYEQFF. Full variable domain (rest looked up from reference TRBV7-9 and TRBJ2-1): DTGVSQNPRHKITKRGQNVTFRCDPISEHNRLYWYRQTLGQGPEFLTYFQNEAQLEKSRLLSDRFSAERPKGSFSTLEIQRTEQGDSAMYLCASSSLGGEVYEQFFGPGTRLTVL.

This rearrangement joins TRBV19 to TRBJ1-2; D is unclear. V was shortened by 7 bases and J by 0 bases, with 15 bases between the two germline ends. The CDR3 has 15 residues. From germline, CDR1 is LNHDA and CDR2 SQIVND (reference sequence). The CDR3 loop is CASIKGLGANYGYTF. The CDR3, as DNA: TGTGCCAGTATAAAGGGCCTGGGAGCTAACTATGGCTACACCTTC. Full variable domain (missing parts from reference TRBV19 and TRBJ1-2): DGGITQSPKYLFRKEGQNVTLSCEQNLNHDAMYWYRQDPGQGLRLIYYSQIVNDFQKGDIAEGYSVSREKKESFPLTVTSAQKNPTAFYLCASIKGLGANYGYTFGSGTRLTVV.

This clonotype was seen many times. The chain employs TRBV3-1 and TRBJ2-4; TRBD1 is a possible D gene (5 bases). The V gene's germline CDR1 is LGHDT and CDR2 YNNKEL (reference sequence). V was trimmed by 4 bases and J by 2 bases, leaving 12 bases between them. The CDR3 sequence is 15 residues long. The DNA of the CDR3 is TGTGCCAGCAGCCCCCTGACAGTGACCAAAAACATTCAGTACTTC. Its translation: CASSPLTVTKNIQYF. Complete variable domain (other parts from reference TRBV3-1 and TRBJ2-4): DTAVSQTPKYLVTQMGNDKSIKCEQNLGHDTMYWYKQDSKKFLKIMFSYNNKELIINETVPNRFSPKSPDKAHLNLHINSLELGDSAVYFCASSPLTVTKNIQYFGAGTRLSVL.

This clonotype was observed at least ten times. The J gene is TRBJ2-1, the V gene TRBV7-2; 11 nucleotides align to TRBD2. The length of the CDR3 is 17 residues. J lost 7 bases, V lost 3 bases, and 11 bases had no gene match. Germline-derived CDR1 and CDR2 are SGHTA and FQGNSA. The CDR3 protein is CASSFRLAGGRRNEQFF. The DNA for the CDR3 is TGTGCCAGCAGCTTCAGGTTAGCGGGGGGGCGAAGAAATGAGCAGTTCTTC.

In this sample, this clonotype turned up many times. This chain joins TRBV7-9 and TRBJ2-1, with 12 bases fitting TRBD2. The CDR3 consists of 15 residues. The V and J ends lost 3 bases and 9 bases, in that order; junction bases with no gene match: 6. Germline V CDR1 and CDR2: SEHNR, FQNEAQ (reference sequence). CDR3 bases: TGTGCCAGCAGCTTTCCGACTAGCGGGGGTGGTGAGCAGTTCTTC. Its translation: CASSFPTSGGGEQFF.

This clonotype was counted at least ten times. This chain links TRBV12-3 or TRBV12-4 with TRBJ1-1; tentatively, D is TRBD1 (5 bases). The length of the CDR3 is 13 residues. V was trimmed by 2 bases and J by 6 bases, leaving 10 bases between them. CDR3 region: CASSLSPGAEAFF. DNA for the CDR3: TGTGCCAGCAGTTTATCCCCGGGGGCTGAAGCTTTCTTT.